These T cell receptor beta chains were read from a single sample in a study of cytomegalovirus exposure and HLA in healthy donors. Only in-frame clones appear in the TCRdb table, and some are missing; sequencing was by immunoSEQ multiplex PCR. The sample includes fewer than 200,000 clones, roughly 91% of them seen just once. Source material: PBMCs. The source of these receptors is a man between 18 and 35 years old in good health and CMV-seropositive. Each CDR3 is given with its conserved first and last residue. D genes are given only for firm matches.

. TRBJ1-2 TRBV29-1 TGCAGCGTTGTTTGGGAGGATGCTTATGGCTACACCTTC CSVVWEDAYGYTF
. TRBJ2-5 TRBV2 TGTGCCAGCAGTGGAGGTCTACAAGAGACCCAGTACTTC CASSGGLQETQYF
. TRBJ2-7 TRBV9 TGTGCCAGCAGCGTAGGACTCGAGGGTTTCTACGAGCAGTACTTC CASSVGLEGFYEQYF
. TRBJ1-4 TRBV28 TGTGCCAGCAGTTTAGGACAGCCCGAAAAACTGTTTTTT CASSLGQPEKLFF
. TRBJ2-7 TRBV6-5 TGTGCCAGCAGTTACCGCGGCAGTCCCTACGAGCAGTACTTC CASSYRGSPYEQYF
TRBD1 TRBJ1-2 TRBV19 TGTGCCAGTAGCACGGGGCGGACAGGGGGGAACTATGGCTACACCTTC CASSTGRTGGNYGYTF
TRBD2 TRBJ2-3 TRBV9 TGTGCCAGCAGCGTCAGCGGGACGTTCGGGGATACGCAGTATTTT CASSVSGTFGDTQYF
. TRBJ1-5 TRBV4-1 TGCGCCAGCAGCCAAGGTGACAGTGGTTTCGGCAATCAGCCCCAGCATTTT CASSQGDSGFGNQPQHF
. TRBJ2-5 TRBV27 TGTGCCAGCAGTTTACAGGGCGAGACCCAGTACTTC CASSLQGETQYF
. TRBJ1-4 TRBV19 TGTGCCAGTAGTATTAGCCTTGCAACTAATGAAAAACTGTTTTTT CASSISLATNEKLFF
TRBD1 TRBJ1-2 TRBV27 TGTGCCAGCAGTACCCAGACAGGGAACTATGGCTACACCTTC CASSTQTGNYGYTF